This T cell receptor (beta chain) was retrieved from a study of beta chain features in type 1 diabetes. This clone was counted a few times. What it recognizes is unknown. Findings and caveats of the study: Patients' naive, central memory and Treg TCRB repertoires seemed closer to one another than those of healthy donors.

Sequencing targeted expressed TCRB transcripts, as all isolated RNA had been reverse transcribed. For naive, central memory and regulatory T cell samples, reads averaged roughly 4 million. Repertoires were generated with immunoSEQ multiplex PCR, while TCRdb's copy carries only in-frame clones and drops some. Of roughly 610,000 clones listed, roughly 15% were seen once; the top ten hold 0.09% to 0.095%. This sequence originates from a man aged 18 to 29 in good health. The sequencing sample was made of naive CD4+ T cells from blood.

The CDR3 nucleotides are TGTGCCAGCAGCTTAGTCGCGGCACTAGCGGCATCCTACGAGCAGTACTTC. Translated, it gives CASSLVAALAASYEQYF. The chain links TRBV7-2 to TRBJ2-7; the match to TRBD2 covers 8 bases. Germline CDR1 and CDR2: SGHTA and FQGNSA. V was pared by 1 base and J by 1 base, with 9 bases of the junction left unmatched. The CDR3 sequence is 17 residues long.